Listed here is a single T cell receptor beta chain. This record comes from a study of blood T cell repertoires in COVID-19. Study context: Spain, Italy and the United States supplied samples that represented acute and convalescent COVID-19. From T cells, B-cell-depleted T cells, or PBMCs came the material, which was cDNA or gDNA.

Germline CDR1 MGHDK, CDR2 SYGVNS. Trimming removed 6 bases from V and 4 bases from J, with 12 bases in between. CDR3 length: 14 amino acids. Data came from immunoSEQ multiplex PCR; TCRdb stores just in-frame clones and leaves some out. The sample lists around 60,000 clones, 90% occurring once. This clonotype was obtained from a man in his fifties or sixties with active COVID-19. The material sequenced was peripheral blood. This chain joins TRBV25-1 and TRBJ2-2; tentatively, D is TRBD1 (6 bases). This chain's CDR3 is CASSGTIGTGELFF. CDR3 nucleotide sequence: TGTGCCAGCAGCGGGACAATTGGCACCGGGGAGCTGTTTTTT.